This T cell receptor (beta chain) was obtained from a study of blood T cells in healthy people across ages. This CDR3 region has 14 residues. V was trimmed by 11 bases and J by 2 bases, leaving 16 bases between them. Germline V CDR1 and CDR2: MGHRA, YSYEKL. The second PCR ran roughly 7 to 12 cycles with a sample-barcoded 5' primer and J-beta primers. TCRdb ran MiXCR on the 5' RACE reads and lists one entry per CDR3 protein. The repertoire includes around 1,000,000 distinct CDR3 sequences, roughly 24% of them detected once, and around 0.7% sits in the top ten. These data were also filed under a second study, of T cells of mothers and their children. According to that study: Samples were obtained from a few healthy Caucasian mothers and their six children. Reads obtained per mother exceeded 9.5 million TCR beta CDR3 reads, with 2.5 million to 3.5 million obtained per child. There were no persistent microchimeric T cell clones detected.

This TCR came from a girl aged 2-10 years in good health. This sequence joins TRBV4-1 and TRBJ2-1; the D call may be TRBD1 or TRBD2 (7 bases each). Sequencing input: blood. CDR3 loop: CAAGEGAPYNEQFF. CDR3 coding DNA: TGCGCCGCCGGGGAGGGGGCCCCCTACAATGAGCAGTTCTTC.